The rows below give T cell receptor beta chains drawn from one sample of a study of technical replicates of blood from several donors. Repertoires were generated with immunoSEQ multiplex PCR, while TCRdb's copy carries only in-frame clones and drops some. This sample has about 72,000 clones, with around 92% found just once. The sample taken for sequencing was T cells isolated from PBMCs. These receptors were taken from a human donor in good health. Both conserved end residues are part of each CDR3. D genes are given only for firm matches. Rows may omit the clone size; those that give it use once, few, many or a size class.

d_call clone_size cdr3_length j_call v_call cdr3_aa cdr3_nt
TRBD1 . 15 TRBJ2-1 TRBV6-5 CASNVQGVNRNEQFF TGTGCCAGCAATGTACAGGGGGTGAATAGGAATGAGCAGTTCTTC
. once 13 TRBJ2-1 TRBV5-4 CASSLWGSNEQFF TGTGCCAGCAGCTTGTGGGGCTCCAATGAGCAGTTCTTC
. . 12 TRBJ1-5 TRBV7-7 CASSLGLDAQHF TGTGCCAGCAGCTTGGGGCTGGACGCCCAGCATTTT
TRBD2 . 14 TRBJ2-7 TRBV10-3 CAISDGAGESDRYF TGTGCCATCAGTGATGGGGCGGGAGAATCTGATCGGTACTTC
. . 15 TRBJ2-3 TRBV10-3 CAISDQLAGTDTQYF TGTGCCATCAGTGATCAACTAGCAGGCACAGATACGCAGTATTTT
. . 10 TRBJ1-2 TRBV7-9 CASSLYGFTF TGTGCCAGCAGCTTATATGGCTTCACCTTC
. . 11 TRBJ1-2 TRBV28 CATRGHYGYTF TGTGCCACACGAGGTCACTATGGCTACACCTTC
. . 15 TRBJ2-7 TRBV5-4 CASSLELASSYEQYF TGTGCCAGCAGCTTGGAGCTAGCGAGTTCCTACGAGCAGTACTTC
TRBD2 once 16 TRBJ2-1 TRBV10-3 CAISGFKRGTYNEQFF TGTGCCATCAGTGGGTTCAAGCGGGGAACCTACAATGAGCAGTTCTTC
. . 12 TRBJ2-3 TRBV7-3 CASSTYTSTQYF TGTGCCAGCAGCACTTATACTAGTACGCAGTATTTT
TRBD2 . 15 TRBJ2-2 TRBV6-1 CASQVVAGSGGELFF TGTGCCAGCCAAGTCGTAGCGGGAAGCGGCGGGGAGCTGTTTTTT
. . 13 TRBJ1-2 TRBV27 CASSISEAYGYTF TGTGCCAGCAGTATCAGCGAAGCCTATGGCTACACCTTC
. . 13 TRBJ2-3 TRBV10-3 CAISDRDTDTQYF TGTGCCATCAGTGACAGGGACACAGATACGCAGTATTTT
. once 13 TRBJ1-4 TRBV30 CAWSLGHNEKLFF TGTGCCTGGAGTTTGGGACATAATGAAAAACTGTTTTTT
. . 14 TRBJ1-1 TRBV4-1 CASSQAGGEDEAFF TGCGCCAGCAGCCAAGCCGGGGGGGAAGATGAAGCTTTCTTT
. . 14 TRBJ2-5 TRBV18 CASSGVGYQETQYF TGTGCCAGCTCTGGAGTTGGTTATCAAGAGACCCAGTACTTC
. . 14 TRBJ2-3 TRBV15 CATEPGHLTDTQYF TGTGCCACGGAACCGGGACACCTCACAGATACGCAGTATTTT
TRBD2 once 15 TRBJ2-1 TRBV9 CASSAGTSGYNEQFF TGTGCCAGCAGCGCCGGGACTAGCGGTTACAATGAGCAGTTCTTC
TRBD2 . 18 TRBJ2-3 TRBV7-8 CASSFPLASGRAPDTQYF TGTGCCAGCAGCTTTCCGCTGGCTAGCGGGAGGGCCCCAGATACGCAGTATTTT
TRBD2 . 13 TRBJ2-7 TRBV4-2 CASSPAGGPEQYF TGTGCCAGCAGCCCCGCGGGGGGGCCCGAGCAGTACTTC
TRBD2 . 13 TRBJ2-7 TRBV27 CASGTSGNNEQYF TGTGCCAGCGGGACTAGCGGGAACAACGAGCAGTACTTC
. . 14 TRBJ1-1 TRBV19 CASIQTGLNTEAFF TGTGCCAGTATCCAGACAGGTTTAAACACTGAAGCTTTCTTT
. . 13 TRBJ2-5 TRBV19 CASSNLDRETQYF TGTGCCAGTAGTAACCTTGACAGGGAGACCCAGTACTTC
. . 15 TRBJ1-5 TRBV13 CASSLAGELNQPQHF TGTGCCAGCAGCTTAGCCGGAGAGCTCAATCAGCCCCAGCATTTT
. . 14 TRBJ1-2 TRBV6-5 CASRLNLIGYGYTF TGTGCCAGCAGACTAAATCTCATTGGCTATGGCTACACCTTC
TRBD1 . 17 TRBJ2-5 TRBV25-1 CASSEPGQRLLGETQYF TGTGCCAGCAGTGAACCGGGACAGAGACTTTTAGGGGAGACCCAGTACTTC
TRBD1 once 14 TRBJ1-1 TRBV6-5 CASTSGQGITEAFF TGTGCCAGCACCTCAGGACAGGGGATTACTGAAGCTTTCTTT